This entry concerns a single TCR beta chain. Its specificity is unknown. This sample is drawn from a study of radiation and T cells in renal cell carcinoma. Notes on the study in general: In blood, top tumor clones expanded by 2 weeks, shrinking by 4.

Time point given: baseline pretreatment blood. The treatment was: 15 Gy SBRT to primary tumor, nephrectomy 4 weeks later. The CDR3 contains 16 residues. V shed 5 bases, J shed 3 bases, and the junction held 6 bases outside the gene matches. Germline V lookup: CDR1 LNHDA, CDR2 SQIVND (reference sequence). Using immunoSEQ multiplex PCR, the repertoire was profiled, and TCRdb retains in-frame clones only, with some absent. The repertoire includes 150,000 or so clones, 88% of them detected once, and around 4.4% sits in the top ten. This TCR derives from a woman in her 70s with renal cell carcinoma. Sequencing used blood, obtained from a patient whose treatment included radiotherapy and nephrectomy. The chain recombines TRBV19 with TRBJ2-1; 11 nucleotides align to TRBD2. The CDR3 is CASSASLAGVYNEQFF. In DNA, the CDR3 is TGTGCCAGTAGTGCCTCACTAGCGGGGGTCTACAATGAGCAGTTCTTC.